The 31 T cell receptor beta chains presented below share a single source sample, sequenced in a study of blood T cell repertoires in COVID-19. Sequenced by immunoSEQ multiplex PCR; TCRdb stores in-frame clones only, minus some. The sample lists some 290,000 clones, approximately 87% occurring once. Input material: peripheral blood. These receptor sequences come from a man aged 60 to 75 who had recovered from COVID-19.

Points on this clone: At one end the junction does not follow the germline gene, possibly because of a read error. The chain has TRBV6-5 and TRBJ1-1, with D possibly TRBD1 on 6 matching bases. The CDR3 spans 14 residues. Germline CDR1 reads MNHEY; CDR2 reads SVGAGI. The CDR3, as DNA: TGTGCCAGCAGCACCGGGACATTGAATACTGAAGCTTTCTTT. The encoded protein is CASSTGTLNTEAFF.

This sequence joins TRBV10-3 and TRBJ2-7; 7 nucleotides match TRBD1. The germline V gene encodes CDR1 ENHRY and CDR2 SYGVKD. The CDR3 has 15 amino acids. J lost 2 bases, V lost 0 bases, and 4 bases had no gene match. The CDR3 nucleotides are TGTGCCATCAGTGAGTCGGGTACAGGGGCCTACGAGCAGTACTTC. As protein: CAISESGTGAYEQYF.

This clone has only one observation. V gene TRBV10-2 combines with J gene TRBJ2-5; 9 bases fit TRBD2. V lost 6 bases, J lost 2 bases, and 7 bases stayed unmatched. Looked up from germline, CDR1 is WSHSY and CDR2 is SAAADI. CDR3 size: 15 residues. As DNA, the CDR3 is TGCGCCAGCAGCCCCCAGGGACTAGCTCAAGAGACCCAGTACTTC. Protein sequence: CASSPQGLAQETQYF.

The genes are TRBV19 and TRBJ1-2; D uncertain. V was cut by 0 bases and J by 5 bases, with 7 bases left in between. The germline gives CDR1 LNHDA, CDR2 SQIVND (reference sequence). CDR3 length: 13 amino acids. The CDR3, as DNA: TGTGCCAGTAGTATAGACATGAGATATGGCTACACCTTC. Its protein is CASSIDMRYGYTF.

This chain links TRBV5-1 with TRBJ2-1; 9 nucleotides line up with TRBD2. The V gene end was trimmed by 4 bases and the J gene end by 9 bases; junction bases not matched to a gene: 5. Germline assignment: CDR1 SGHRS and CDR2 YFSETQ. The length of the CDR3 is 13 residues. The CDR3 nucleotides are TGCGCCAGCAGCCGGCTAGCGGGAAGTGAGCAGTTCTTC. Its translation: CASSRLAGSEQFF.

The DNA of the CDR3 is TGTGCCAGCAGTGAGGACGGACTGGAGCGGGAGACCCAGTACTTC. Residues: CASSEDGLERETQYF. The chain combines TRBV2 with TRBJ2-5, with D tentatively TRBD2 (5 bases). This CDR3 spans 15 amino acids. Looked up from germline, CDR1 is SNHLY and CDR2 is FYNNEI. The V and J ends lost 3 bases and 5 bases respectively, with 16 bases between them. The complete variable domain, with remaining parts taken from reference TRBV2 and TRBJ2-5, reads EPEVTQTPSHQVTQMGQEVILRCVPISNHLYFYWYRQILGQKVEFLVSFYNNEISEKSEIFDDQFSVERPDGSNFTLKIRSTKLEDSAMYFCASSEDGLERETQYFGPGTRLLVL.

This clone was detected only once. This sequence joins TRBV28 and TRBJ1-2; a weak D match, TRBD1 (6 bases). Trimming removed 4 bases from V and 7 bases from J, with 13 bases in between. Germline CDR1 MDHEN, CDR2 SYDVKM. CDR3 size: 13 residues. CDR3 sequence reads: CASSSGNRVGYTF. CDR3 in DNA: TGTGCCAGCAGTTCCGGGAACAGGGTTGGCTACACCTTC.

This rearrangement joins TRBV5-1 to TRBJ2-2; tentative D call: TRBD2 (7 bases). This CDR3 comprises 13 residues. V was pared by 6 bases and J by 6 bases, with 12 bases between. From germline, CDR1 is SGHRS and CDR2 YFSETQ. CDR3 residues: CASNPRGPGELFF. As DNA, the CDR3 is TGCGCCAGCAACCCGCGGGGGCCCGGGGAGCTGTTTTTT.

The rearrangement links TRBV30 to TRBJ1-4; no definite D call. Per the germline V gene, CDR1 is GTSNPN and CDR2 is SVGIG (reference sequence). The V end was cut by 4 bases, the J end by 4 bases, with 10 bases between. This CDR3 is 13 amino acids long. The chain's CDR3 is CAWTSGVNEKLFF. In DNA, the CDR3 is TGTGCCTGGACCTCCGGGGTTAATGAAAAACTGTTTTTT.

The rearrangement joins TRBV7-2 to TRBJ2-2, with TRBD2 identical over 14 bases. The J segment lost 4 bases and the V segment lost 5 bases, leaving 9 bases of the junction unmatched. This CDR3 contains 18 residues. Germline-derived CDR1 and CDR2 are SGHTA and FQGNSA. The CDR3 bases are TGTGCCAGCAGCAACCGACTAGCGGGGGGGCCGGGCACCGGGGAGCTGTTTTTT. This gives the protein CASSNRLAGGPGTGELFF.

The J gene is TRBJ2-1, the V gene TRBV3-1 (or the pseudogene TRBV3-2); 11 positions match TRBD2. With V trimmed by 3 bases and J by 0 bases, 1 base remained unmatched. The CDR3 totals 16 residues. In germline, CDR1 is LGHDT, CDR2 YNNKEL (reference sequence). The CDR3 sequence: CASSQGLAVSYNEQFF. The CDR3 region has the DNA TGTGCCAGCAGCCAGGGACTAGCGGTCTCCTACAATGAGCAGTTCTTC.

Details on this clone: Mismatch with germline at one junction end may stem from a read error. The genes are TRBV7-7 and TRBJ1-5; D is unresolved. Germline V gene lookup returns CDR1 SSHAT and CDR2 FNYEAQ (reference sequence). The CDR3 is made up of 18 amino acids. As DNA, the CDR3 is TGTGCTAGCAGCTTAGCGCTTCGGTTTACAGCTAGCAATCAGCCCCAGCATTTT. It encodes CASSLALRFTASNQPQHF.

The rearrangement joins TRBV5-4 to TRBJ2-1, with D tentatively TRBD1 (6 bases). From germline, CDR1 is SGHNT and CDR2 YYREEE (reference sequence). The CDR3 runs to 15 residues. V was shortened by 4 bases and J by 10 bases, with 21 bases between the two germline ends. Here the CDR3 DNA reads TGTGCCAGCAGCCCCCCCCTCGGGACATCTGGGGAGCAGTTCTTC. Residues: CASSPPLGTSGEQFF.

This clone was detected once. The chain combines TRBV20-1 with TRBJ1-4; D not resolved. Germline V gene data show CDR1 as DFQATT and CDR2 as SNEGSKA (reference sequence). The V gene lost 6 bases and the J gene lost 7 bases, with 6 bases spanning the gap. The CDR3 extends over 10 amino acids. CDR3 residues: CSAPLEKLFF. The CDR3 nucleotides read TGCAGTGCCCCACTTGAAAAACTGTTTTTT.

The rearrangement uses TRBV27 and TRBJ1-5; 7 bases agree with TRBD1. Germline CDR1 is MNHEY and CDR2 is SMNVEV (reference sequence). The J segment lost 5 bases and the V segment lost 5 bases, leaving 3 bases of the junction unmatched. The CDR3 has 13 amino acids. The CDR3 DNA follows: TGTGCCAGCAGTCCAGACAGGGATCAGCCCCAGCATTTT. Its protein is CASSPDRDQPQHF.

This clone was picked up a small number of times. The genes are TRBV19 and TRBJ1-5, with D uncertain. V lost 7 bases to trimming and J lost 2 bases, with 9 bases between them. The CDR3 sequence is 13 residues long. Germline loops: CDR1 LNHDA, CDR2 SQIVND (reference sequence). The CDR3 reads CASTGLRNQPQHF. DNA of the CDR3: TGTGCCAGTACAGGCCTCCGCAATCAGCCCCAGCATTTT.

The chain employs TRBV7-9 and TRBJ2-7; 8 bases are a match to TRBD2. V lost 4 bases and J lost 6; bases outside the gene matches: 2. The CDR3 spans 12 residues. CDR1 and CDR2 (germline): SEHNR, FQNEAQ (reference sequence). The CDR3 nucleotides are TGTGCCAGCAGCTCAACTAGCGGCGAGCAGTACTTC. This translates into CASSSTSGEQYF.

CDR3 amino acids: CASSLGDRGNQPQHF. In nucleotides, the CDR3 is TGTGCCAGCAGCTTGGGAGACAGGGGTAATCAGCCCCAGCATTTT. The chain has TRBV5-6 and TRBJ1-5, with TRBD1 identical over 8 bases. Germline loops: CDR1 SGHDT, CDR2 YYEEEE. With 0 bases clipped from V and 4 bases from J, the junction kept 3 bases outside the gene matches. The CDR3 loop spans 15 amino acids. The complete variable domain, with remaining parts taken from reference TRBV5-6 and TRBJ1-5, reads DAGVTQSPTHLIKTRGQQVTLRCSPKSGHDTVSWYQQALGQGPQFIFQYYEEEERQRGNFPDRFSGHQFPNYSSELNVNALLLGDSALYLCASSLGDRGNQPQHFGDGTRLSIL.

The V and J genes are TRBV6-2 or TRBV6-3 and TRBJ2-7, with a possible D match to TRBD1 (5 bases). V shed 2 bases and J shed 3 bases, with 14 bases lying between them. There are 15 residues in the CDR3. The V gene's germline CDR1 is MNHEY and CDR2 SVGEGT. The chain's CDR3 is CASSYPRASVYEQYF. DNA for the CDR3: TGTGCCAGCAGTTACCCCAGGGCGTCGGTCTACGAGCAGTACTTC.

The rearrangement joins TRBV6-5 to TRBJ1-2, with a possible D match to TRBD1 (5 bases). Trimming removed 0 bases at V and 4 bases at J, with 12 bases between. This CDR3 contains 15 residues. CDR1 and CDR2 (germline): MNHEY, SVGAGI. CDR3 loop: CASSYSPQDSYGYTF. The CDR3 DNA follows: TGTGCCAGCAGTTACTCACCCCAAGACAGCTATGGCTACACCTTC.

The chain recombines TRBV7-9 with TRBJ1-5; 10 nucleotides line up with TRBD1. Germline CDR1 and CDR2: SEHNR and FQNEAQ (reference sequence). Unmatched junction bases numbered 4, after V lost 5 bases and J lost 3 bases. The CDR3 spans 15 residues. CDR3 protein: CASSPGTGDNQPQHF. Written as DNA, the CDR3 is TGTGCCAGCAGCCCCGGGACAGGGGACAATCAGCCCCAGCATTTT.

In DNA form, the CDR3 reads TGTGCCAGCAGCCATCGGGAACGGGTGGGGTCGCAGTATTTT. Translated: CASSHRERVGSQYF. The rearrangement links TRBV3-1 (or the pseudogene TRBV3-2) to TRBJ2-3; tentative D call: TRBD2 (5 bases). CDR1 LGHDT and CDR2 YNNKEL come from the germline V gene (reference sequence). The V end was cut by 3 bases, the J end by 10 bases, with 17 bases between. This CDR3 comprises 14 residues.

This clone was detected once. The CDR3: CASQLQGGNEQFF. The CDR3 nucleotides are TGTGCCAGCCAACTGCAGGGGGGCAATGAGCAGTTCTTC. The V gene is TRBV7-2, the J gene TRBJ2-1, with D perhaps matching TRBD1 (7 bases). V was cut by 8 bases and J by 6 bases, with 14 bases left in between. Germline V lookup: CDR1 SGHTA, CDR2 FQGNSA. The CDR3 loop spans 13 amino acids.

The V call is TRBV3-1 (or the pseudogene TRBV3-2), the J call TRBJ2-3; 9 bases match TRBD1. Germline trimming cut 6 bases from V and 0 bases from J; bases unmatched to any gene: 10. CDR3 size: 17 residues. Germline CDR1 and CDR2: LGHDT and YNNKEL (reference sequence). Here the CDR3 reads CASRTGTGRRSTDTQYF. The CDR3 DNA follows: TGTGCCAGCAGGACCGGGACAGGGAGAAGGAGCACAGATACGCAGTATTTT.

The chain links TRBV5-1 to TRBJ2-3, with 11 bases lining up with TRBD2. The CDR3 runs to 16 residues. The V and J ends lost 4 bases and 2 bases, in that order; junction bases with no gene match: 6. Germline V gene data show CDR1 as SGHRS and CDR2 as YFSETQ. CDR3: CASSGGLAEPTDTQYF. The CDR3 DNA reads as TGCGCCAGCAGCGGGGGACTAGCGGAGCCCACAGATACGCAGTATTTT.

This chain joins TRBV3-1 (or the pseudogene TRBV3-2) and TRBJ1-1, with D tentatively TRBD1 (5 bases). Trimming took off 0 bases at V and 6 bases at J, with 17 bases between the two ends. CDR1 LGHDT and CDR2 YNNKEL come from the germline V gene (reference sequence). The CDR3 totals 16 residues. CDR3 in amino acids: CASSQDGATGQAEAFF. DNA for the CDR3: TGTGCCAGCAGCCAAGATGGGGCGACCGGTCAGGCTGAAGCTTTCTTT.

This sequence joins TRBV9 and TRBJ2-5; D is ambiguous. The CDR3 consists of 15 residues. Trimming shortened V by 0 bases and J by 1 base, and 10 bases separated the two germline ends. Germline values: CDR1 SGDLS, CDR2 YYNGEE. CDR3: CASSVVAQPQETQYF. CDR3 in DNA: TGTGCCAGCAGCGTAGTAGCCCAGCCCCAAGAGACCCAGTACTTC.

The V gene is TRBV2, the J gene TRBJ2-3, with 8 bases aligning to TRBD1. Unmatched junction bases numbered 21, after V lost 2 bases and J lost 11 bases. CDR3 length: 18 amino acids. The germline gives CDR1 SNHLY, CDR2 FYNNEI. The CDR3 spells CASSEQGARLMSSQGQYF. CDR3 coding DNA: TGTGCCAGCAGTGAACAGGGGGCGCGTTTGATGAGTTCGCAAGGGCAGTATTTT.

V gene TRBV27 combines with J gene TRBJ2-1; D call uncertain. The V and J ends lost 3 bases and 10 bases respectively, with 10 bases between them. CDR3 length: 12 amino acids. The germline CDR1 and CDR2 sequences are MNHEY and SMNVEV (reference sequence). The CDR3 region is CASSFRRGEQFF. CDR3 coding DNA: TGTGCCAGCAGTTTTAGGCGCGGAGAGCAGTTCTTC.

The chain recombines TRBV6-1 with TRBJ2-7, with 10 bases fitting TRBD1. Looked up from germline, CDR1 is MNHNS and CDR2 is SASEGT. The CDR3 runs 16 residues. The junction had 15 bases not matched to a gene; V was cut back by 4 bases and J by 9 bases. CDR3 nucleotide sequence: TGTGCCAGCAGTGGGGACAGGGGATTTTCTGCTATGGCGCAGTACTTC. This codes for CASSGDRGFSAMAQYF.

The chain is built from TRBV18 and TRBJ1-2; tentative D call: TRBD1 (6 bases). The CDR3 is made up of 13 amino acids. Germline lookup yields CDR1 KGHSH and CDR2 LQKENI. Trimming stripped 8 bases from V and 2 bases from J, with 12 bases between. CDR3 amino acids: CASTPDRNYGYTF. CDR3 coding DNA: TGTGCCAGCACGCCCGACAGGAACTATGGCTACACCTTC. Complete variable domain (other parts from reference TRBV18 and TRBJ1-2): NAGVMQNPRHLVRRRGQEARLRCSPMKGHSHVYWYRQLPEEGLKFMVYLQKENIIDESGMPKERFSAEFPKEGPSILRIQQVVRGDSAAYFCASTPDRNYGYTFGSGTRLTVV.